These 14 T cell receptor beta chains came from one sample sequenced in a study of a mutant IDH1 vaccine in newly diagnosed glioma. The method was immunoSEQ multiplex PCR; TCRdb's version includes in-frame clones alone and lacks a portion of them. This table has fewer than 55,000 clones, 80% to 85% appearing once. Documented time point: week 35, safety follow-up. Vaccination used 300 ug of mutant IDH1 20-mer peptide per dose, with topical imiquimod. Their antigens remain unidentified. Sequencing was performed on PBMCs, taken from a glioma patient whose treatment included an IDH1 peptide vaccine. Source of these receptors: a middle-aged woman with glioma. Some clones in this sample may be carry-over from other donors' samples.

The rearrangement joins TRBV15 to TRBJ2-6; unclear D gene. The CDR3 sequence is 15 residues long. V lost 5 bases to trimming and J lost 4 bases, with 12 bases between them. CDR1 and CDR2 (germline): LNHNV, YYDKDF (reference sequence). This CDR3 reads CATSLISSGANVLTF. For the CDR3, the DNA is TGTGCCACCAGCCTTATCAGCTCGGGGGCCAACGTCCTGACTTTC.

The chain employs TRBV18 and TRBJ1-5, with D uncertain. Germline V gene lookup returns CDR1 KGHSH and CDR2 LQKENI. V was trimmed by 2 bases and J by 0 bases, leaving 5 bases between them. The CDR3 is 14 residues long. As DNA, the CDR3 is TGTGCCAGCTCACCATCAACTAGCAATCAGCCCCAGCATTTT. Amino acids: CASSPSTSNQPQHF.

This sequence joins TRBV4-2 and TRBJ2-7; D ambiguous. CDR3 length equals 14 residues. Trimming took off 4 bases at V and 4 bases at J, with 14 bases between the two ends. Germline values: CDR1 LGHNA, CDR2 YNFKEQ. This chain's CDR3 is CASSPSTDPYEQYF. CDR3 DNA: TGTGCCAGCAGCCCGTCGACGGACCCTTACGAGCAGTACTTC.

The gene calls are TRBV7-2 and TRBJ1-4; D is uncertain. The CDR3 covers 15 residues. Germline V CDR1 and CDR2: SGHTA, FQGNSA. Trimming took 1 base from V and 5 from J, leaving 11 bases between them. CDR3: CASSLGGRTNEKLFF. In nucleotides, the CDR3 is TGTGCCAGCAGCTTAGGAGGGCGCACGAATGAAAAACTGTTTTTT.

The V call is TRBV5-1, the J call TRBJ2-6; a weak D match, TRBD1 (6 bases). The germline V gene encodes CDR1 SGHRS and CDR2 YFSETQ. This CDR3 is 15 amino acids long. Trimming took off 3 bases at V and 0 bases at J, with 7 bases between the two ends. This CDR3 is CASSSGVSGANVLTF. DNA of the CDR3: TGCGCCAGCAGCTCAGGGGTCTCTGGGGCCAACGTCCTGACTTTC.

The J gene is TRBJ1-1, the V gene TRBV20-1; D call uncertain. This CDR3 comprises 11 residues. CDR1 and CDR2 (germline): DFQATT, SNEGSKA (reference sequence). Between the trimmed V and J ends, which lost 7 bases and 3 bases, there was a span of 9 bases. CDR3 amino acids: CSGTPDTEAFF. For the CDR3, the DNA is TGCAGTGGGACCCCGGACACTGAAGCTTTCTTT.

The chain carries TRBV6-5 and TRBJ1-1; D gene uncertain. The CDR3 totals 15 residues. CDR1 MNHEY and CDR2 SVGAGI come from the germline V gene. Trimming shortened V by 2 bases and J by 5 bases, and 15 bases separated the two germline ends. CDR3 region: CASSYTPHGETEAFF. The CDR3 nucleotides are TGTGCCAGCAGTTACACTCCGCACGGTGAGACTGAAGCTTTCTTT.

V and J are TRBV6-1 and TRBJ1-5, with TRBD1 matching over 7 bases. Germline-derived CDR1 and CDR2 are MNHNS and SASEGT. CDR3 length: 15 amino acids. The V segment lost 1 base and the J segment 5 bases; nucleotides outside the gene matches: 5. This CDR3 is CASSEVGTEHQPQHF. The CDR3 region has the DNA TGTGCCAGCAGTGAAGTTGGGACAGAACATCAGCCCCAGCATTTT.

The genes are TRBV2 and TRBJ1-5, with D uncertain. CDR3 length: 17 amino acids. V was trimmed by 2 bases and J by 0 bases, leaving 14 bases between them. Germline V gene sequence: CDR1 SNHLY, CDR2 FYNNEI. The CDR3 is CASSELAGAHSNQPQHF. CDR3 bases: TGTGCCAGCAGTGAATTGGCAGGTGCTCATAGCAATCAGCCCCAGCATTTT.

V usage is TRBV5-1 and J usage is TRBJ2-2; the D call may be TRBD1 or TRBD2 (6 bases each). Germline CDR1 SGHRS, CDR2 YFSETQ. CDR3 length: 15 amino acids. Between the trimmed V and J ends, which lost 3 bases and 5 bases, there was a span of 14 bases. The CDR3, as DNA: TGCGCCAGCAGCTGGTCCCAGGGGAGGACCGGGGAGCTGTTTTTT. Amino acids: CASSWSQGRTGELFF.

This chain joins TRBV6-5 and TRBJ2-1; 9 bases match TRBD2. The CDR3 is 15 residues long. The germline CDR1 and CDR2 sequences are MNHEY and SVGAGI. V lost 6 bases to trimming and J lost 10 bases; unmatched junction nucleotides: 13. The CDR3 nucleotides are TGTGCCAGCAGGGCCCCAGCGGGAGGTTATGGCGAGCAGTTCTTC. This encodes CASRAPAGGYGEQFF.

This clone was seen once. The chain uses TRBV4-3 and TRBJ2-7, with 14 bases that match TRBD2. Trimming at V came to 8 bases and at J to 3 bases, leaving 6 bases not matched to a gene. This CDR3 has 15 amino acids. Per germline, CDR1 LGHNA and CDR2 YSLEER. The CDR3: CASGAGLAGDYEQYF. The CDR3 coding sequence is TGCGCCAGCGGGGCGGGACTAGCGGGGGACTACGAGCAGTACTTC.

This clone occurred a few times. The genes are TRBV5-5 and TRBJ1-5, with TRBD1 identical over 8 bases. The germline CDR1 and CDR2 sequences are SGHKS and YYEKEE (reference sequence). After removal of 4 bases from V and 0 bases from J, the junction contained 6 bases not matched to a gene. This CDR3 has 16 residues. CDR3 protein: CASSPGQGYSNQPQHF. CDR3 in DNA: TGTGCCAGCAGCCCTGGACAGGGTTATAGCAATCAGCCCCAGCATTTT.

The V call is TRBV14, the J call TRBJ1-6; possible D gene TRBD1, 5 bases. CDR3 length: 16 amino acids. V lost 6 bases and J lost 0, with 12 bases in between. Per the germline V gene, CDR1 is SGHDN and CDR2 is FVKESK. The CDR3 here is CASRDQGSSYNSPLHF. In DNA, the CDR3 is TGTGCCAGCAGGGATCAGGGAAGCTCCTATAATTCACCCCTCCACTTT.